This entry lists 14 T cell receptor beta chains sequenced from one sample in a study of T cell changes during pregnancy in multiple sclerosis. Method: immunoSEQ multiplex PCR; TCRdb's copy keeps in-frame clones and lacks some. Among over 20,000 clones, less than 90% were seen once, and the ten largest hold roughly 1%. Material: CD4+ T cells from peripheral blood mononuclear cells, obtained in the first trimester of pregnancy. The receptor set was obtained from a female donor in good health, enrolled as a control in a pregnancy study.

CDR3 in DNA: TGTGCCAGCAGCCCAGCCCTAGGAGTGGCTGAAGCTTTCTTT. This translates into CASSPALGVAEAFF. This chain links TRBV28 with TRBJ1-1; no reliable D call. The germline V gene encodes CDR1 MDHEN and CDR2 SYDVKM. This CDR3 region has 14 residues. Trimming stripped 6 bases from V and 6 bases from J, with 17 bases between. Complete variable domain (other parts from reference TRBV28 and TRBJ1-1): DVKVTQSSRYLVKRTGEKVFLECVQDMDHENMFWYRQDPGLGLRLIYFSYDVKMKEKGDIPEGYSVSREKKERFSLILESASTNQTSMYLCASSPALGVAEAFFGQGTRLTVV.

V usage is TRBV9 and J usage is TRBJ1-6; D is possibly TRBD1 (6 bases). CDR3 length: 16 residues. The V gene lost 3 bases and the J gene lost 0 bases, with 10 bases spanning the gap. Germline V lookup: CDR1 SGDLS, CDR2 YYNGEE. The CDR3 DNA is TGTGCCAGCAGCGCTCAGGGGAGCTCCTATAATTCACCCCTCCACTTT. Translated: CASSAQGSSYNSPLHF.

The CDR3 DNA follows: TGTGCCAGCAGTGTCGAGGGCCGAGCAGATACGCAGTATTTT. Protein product: CASSVEGRADTQYF. This rearrangement joins TRBV6-4 to TRBJ2-3; D perhaps matches TRBD2 (5 bases). The germline CDR1 and CDR2 sequences are MRHNA and SNTAGT. The CDR3 runs 14 residues. V lost 4 bases and J lost 4, with 12 bases in between.

The rearrangement uses TRBV5-1 and TRBJ1-5, with 7 bases fitting TRBD1. This CDR3 is 15 amino acids long. Germline V CDR1 and CDR2: SGHRS, YFSETQ. V shed 0 bases, J shed 4 bases, and the junction held 4 bases outside the gene matches. Here the CDR3 DNA reads TGCGCCAGCAGCTTGGGGGACAGACAGAATCAGCCCCAGCATTTT. As protein: CASSLGDRQNQPQHF. The variable domain in full, completed from reference TRBV5-1 and TRBJ1-5, reads KAGVTQTPRYLIKTRGQQVTLSCSPISGHRSVSWYQQTPGQGLQFLFEYFSETQRNKGNFPGRFSGRQFSNSRSEMNVSTLELGDSALYLCASSLGDRQNQPQHFGDGTRLSIL.

The gene calls are TRBV5-6 and TRBJ2-1; a possible D gene is TRBD2 (5 bases). Trimming removed 1 base from V and 7 bases from J, with 12 bases in between. Per germline, CDR1 SGHDT and CDR2 YYEEEE. The CDR3 contains 14 residues. The CDR3 reads CASSLRTSFNEQFF. The CDR3 DNA reads as TGTGCCAGCAGCTTGAGGACTTCGTTTAATGAGCAGTTCTTC.

A single count supports this clone. J is TRBJ2-7 and V is TRBV4-1; 7 bases map to TRBD2. The CDR3 is 13 residues long. J gave up 9 bases and V 0 bases, and 5 bases lay outside the gene matches. Germline V gives CDR1 MGHRA, CDR2 YSYEKL. The CDR3 DNA is TGCGCCAGCAGCCAAGATCGGGGGGTGCGGCAGTACTTC. Residues: CASSQDRGVRQYF.

The chain uses TRBV14 and TRBJ2-2; 7 bases align to TRBD2. CDR3 length: 14 residues. Trimming removed 8 bases from V and 3 bases from J; junction bases left unmatched: 6. CDR1 is SGHDN, CDR2 FVKESK, per germline. The CDR3 DNA reads TGTGCCAGCCGGGGAGGGCTGGACACCGGGGAGCTGTTTTTT. Protein: CASRGGLDTGELFF.

V and J are TRBV5-1 and TRBJ1-6; 10 bases are a match to TRBD1. Germline CDR1 SGHRS, CDR2 YFSETQ. J lost 5 bases, V lost 2 bases, and 4 bases had no gene match. The CDR3 runs to 16 residues. CDR3 sequence reads: CASSLAGTGDNSPLHF. CDR3 nucleotide sequence: TGCGCCAGCAGCTTAGCCGGGACAGGGGATAATTCACCCCTCCACTTT.

The rearrangement joins TRBV5-3 to TRBJ2-5, with 10 bases lining up with TRBD2. TRBV5-3 is reported as an ORF; its role is uncertain. The CDR3 extends over 18 amino acids. V was clipped by 3 bases and J by 1 base; unmatched bases: 12. This CDR3 reads CARSSAGPSGSAQETQYF. CDR3 DNA: TGTGCCAGAAGCTCCGCGGGTCCTAGCGGGAGCGCCCAAGAGACCCAGTACTTC.

J is TRBJ2-4 and V is TRBV5-1, with 8 bases fitting TRBD2. The CDR3 is 18 residues long. The germline V gene has CDR1 SGHRS and CDR2 YFSETQ. J gave up 0 bases and V 5 bases, and 13 bases lay outside the gene matches. DNA of the CDR3: TGCGCCAGCAGTACAGGGAGAGCGGGGGCGGTAGCCAAAAACATTCAGTACTTC. Its protein is CASSTGRAGAVAKNIQYF.

The CDR3 nucleotides are TGTGCCAGCAGCCCTCAGGGGGGTGAGCAGTTCTTC. Protein sequence: CASSPQGGEQFF. The chain links TRBV2 to TRBJ2-1, with D maybe TRBD1 (7 bases). The CDR3 sequence is 12 residues long. V gave up 6 bases and J gave up 9 bases, with 12 bases separating them. CDR1 and CDR2 from the germline V gene are SNHLY and FYNNEI.

The CDR3 DNA reads as TGTGCCAGCAGCTTAATCGGGAGACCCTACGAGCAGTACTTC. Translation: CASSLIGRPYEQYF. This chain links TRBV7-9 with TRBJ2-7; D might be TRBD2 (6 bases). V was clipped by 2 bases and J by 2 bases, with 10 bases between them. The length of the CDR3 is 14 residues. From germline, CDR1 is SEHNR and CDR2 FQNEAQ (reference sequence).

The count of this clone is one. The chain couples TRBV6-5 to TRBJ2-7, with TRBD2 matching 7 bases. Germline V CDR1 and CDR2: MNHEY, SVGAGI. The CDR3 runs to 14 residues. The V gene end was trimmed by 8 bases and the J gene end by 5 bases; junction bases not matched to a gene: 12. The CDR3 spells CASQRGMGFNEQYF. The CDR3 DNA sequence: TGTGCCAGCCAGCGGGGAATGGGATTCAACGAGCAGTACTTC.

The chain uses TRBV10-2 and TRBJ2-6; D is uncertain. CDR3 length: 14 amino acids. CDR1 WSHSY and CDR2 SAAADI come from the germline V gene. V lost 4 bases to trimming and J lost 4 bases, with 8 bases between them. CDR3 nucleotide sequence: TGCGCCAGCAGTGCTACTTCAGGGGCCAACGTCCTGACTTTC. Translation: CASSATSGANVLTF.